Listed below are T cell receptor beta chains from one sample, sequenced in a study of shared clonotypes between healthy human individuals. TCRdb's copy holds only in-frame clones and misses some; the assay was immunoSEQ multiplex PCR. This table holds 800,000 or so clones, 90% to 97% found once. The sequenced material came from naive CD8+ T cells sorted from blood. These receptors were taken from a man aged 25-45 years in good health. The CDR3 runs from the conserved cysteine through the conserved F or W. Each record gives: V gene, D gene, clone size, J gene, CDR3 DNA, CDR3 protein. A D gene is named only where the DNA matches it firmly. A row's size may be missing; if present it is once, few, many or a size class.

TRBV12-5	-	-	TRBJ1-3	TGTGCTAGTGCCCGGATAGGAGGGGAGGAAGGAAACACCATATATTTT	CASARIGGEEGNTIYF
TRBV27	TRBD1	-	TRBJ2-5	TGTGCCAGCAGTTTATTATCGGACAGGGGCGAAGAGACCCAGTACTTC	CASSLLSDRGEETQYF
TRBV7-2	-	-	TRBJ2-5	TGTGCCAGCAGCATAACTACAGGGAGCGAGACCCAGTACTTC	CASSITTGSETQYF
TRBV27	-	-	TRBJ2-1	TGTGCCAGCAGTACCTCCGGTTACAATGAGCAGTTCTTC	CASSTSGYNEQFF
TRBV15	-	-	TRBJ2-5	TGTGCCACCAGCAGAGATAGGAATAGCGGGACCCAGTACTTC	CATSRDRNSGTQYF
TRBV4-1	-	-	TRBJ2-7	TGCGCCAGCAGCTTGGGGAGTTTCTCCTACGAGCAGTACTTC	CASSLGSFSYEQYF
TRBV19	TRBD2	-	TRBJ2-7	TGTGCCAGTAGTCGGCTAGCGGATAACTACGAGCAGTACTTC	CASSRLADNYEQYF
TRBV7-2	-	-	TRBJ2-1	TGTGCCAGCAGCTTAGTTTTGGGGGGTTCCTACAATGAGCAGTTCTTC	CASSLVLGGSYNEQFF
TRBV6-6	TRBD2	-	TRBJ2-7	TGTGCCAGCAGTTACTTTAGCGGGAGGGCCGGGGAGCAGTACTTC	CASSYFSGRAGEQYF
TRBV4-1	-	-	TRBJ2-2	TGCGCCAGCAGCCAAGCGGAGGTGTCCACCGGGGAGCTGTTTTTT	CASSQAEVSTGELFF
TRBV4-1	-	-	TRBJ2-7	TGCGCCAGCAGCCCGCAGCCTCAGTACTCCTACGAGCAGTACTTC	CASSPQPQYSYEQYF
TRBV5-1	TRBD2	-	TRBJ2-5	TGCGCCAGCAGCTCCGAGACTAGCGGGAGTTCTCGAGAGACCCAGTACTTC	CASSSETSGSSRETQYF
TRBV7-9	-	-	TRBJ2-6	TGTGCCAGCAGCGGAGTAACTCGCTCTGGGGCCAACGTCCTGACTTTC	CASSGVTRSGANVLTF
TRBV4-3	-	-	TRBJ2-1	TGCGCCAGCAGCCAAGACGGCTTAAGGGGACTTAGACCCCGAAATGAGCAGTTCTTC	CASSQDGLRGLRPRNEQFF
TRBV6-5	TRBD2	-	TRBJ2-1	TGTGCCAGCAGTTACGCTGGGACTAGCAATGAGCAGTTCTTC	CASSYAGTSNEQFF
TRBV27	-	-	TRBJ2-1	TGTGCCAGCAGTTTCGACAGCTACAATGAGCAGTTCTTC	CASSFDSYNEQFF
TRBV19	TRBD2	-	TRBJ2-7	TGTGCCACTCAGGAAGCGGGAGGGCCCCACGAGCAGTACTTC	CATQEAGGPHEQYF
TRBV29-1	TRBD2	-	TRBJ2-1	TGCAGCGCGACTAGCGTTGAGCCCTACAATGAGCAGTTCTTC	CSATSVEPYNEQFF
TRBV11-2	-	once	TRBJ2-7	TGTGCCAGCAGCTTAGACCCTCGGCCCTTTTACGAGCAGTACTTC	CASSLDPRPFYEQYF
TRBV4-2	-	-	TRBJ1-1	TGTGCCAGCAGCTTCGACAGGCTGTTGGCTTTCTTT	CASSFDRLLAFF
TRBV29-1	-	-	TRBJ1-2	TGCAGCGTTGTAAGCAGGAGCTCCGGTGGCTACACCTTC	CSVVSRSSGGYTF
TRBV4-1	-	-	TRBJ2-7	TGCGCCAGCAGCCAAGAGGGGAGTCTGCGTACGAACTACGAGCAGTACTTC	CASSQEGSLRTNYEQYF
TRBV4-1	-	-	TRBJ2-7	TGCGCCAGCAGCCAAGAAGACAGTCCTACCTACGAGCAGTACTTC	CASSQEDSPTYEQYF
TRBV29-1	-	once	TRBJ2-7	TGCAGCGTCGTTCACCCGGGATTATACTACGAGCAGTACTTC	CSVVHPGLYYEQYF
TRBV7-3	TRBD2	-	TRBJ2-1	TGTGCCAGCAGCCTCATAGCGGGAACCTACAATGAGCAGTTCTTC	CASSLIAGTYNEQFF
TRBV7-2	-	-	TRBJ1-1	TGTGCCAGCAGCATCCAGGAGTACACTGAAGCTTTCTTT	CASSIQEYTEAFF
TRBV14	TRBD2	-	TRBJ2-1	TGTGCCAGCAGCCAAGCTGTCCGGACTAGCTCCTACAATGAGCAGTTCTTC	CASSQAVRTSSYNEQFF
TRBV19	-	-	TRBJ2-1	TGTGCCAGTAGTATAGGAGGGGGACGCTTGTACAATGAGCAGTTCTTC	CASSIGGGRLYNEQFF
TRBV9	TRBD2	-	TRBJ2-1	TGTGCCAGCAGCGACCCCCTTAGCGGGGTGGGCCATGAGCAGTTCTTC	CASSDPLSGVGHEQFF
TRBV10-3	-	once	TRBJ1-3	TGTGCCATCAGACAGGGCTCTGGAAACACCATATATTTT	CAIRQGSGNTIYF
TRBV7-2	TRBD1	-	TRBJ1-4	TGTGCCAGCAGCTTAATCAGGGGGTATGCTAATGAAAAACTGTTTTTT	CASSLIRGYANEKLFF
TRBV6-1	-	once	TRBJ2-7	TGTGCCAGCAGGAGATCGGGGGCCTACGAGCAGTACTTC	CASRRSGAYEQYF